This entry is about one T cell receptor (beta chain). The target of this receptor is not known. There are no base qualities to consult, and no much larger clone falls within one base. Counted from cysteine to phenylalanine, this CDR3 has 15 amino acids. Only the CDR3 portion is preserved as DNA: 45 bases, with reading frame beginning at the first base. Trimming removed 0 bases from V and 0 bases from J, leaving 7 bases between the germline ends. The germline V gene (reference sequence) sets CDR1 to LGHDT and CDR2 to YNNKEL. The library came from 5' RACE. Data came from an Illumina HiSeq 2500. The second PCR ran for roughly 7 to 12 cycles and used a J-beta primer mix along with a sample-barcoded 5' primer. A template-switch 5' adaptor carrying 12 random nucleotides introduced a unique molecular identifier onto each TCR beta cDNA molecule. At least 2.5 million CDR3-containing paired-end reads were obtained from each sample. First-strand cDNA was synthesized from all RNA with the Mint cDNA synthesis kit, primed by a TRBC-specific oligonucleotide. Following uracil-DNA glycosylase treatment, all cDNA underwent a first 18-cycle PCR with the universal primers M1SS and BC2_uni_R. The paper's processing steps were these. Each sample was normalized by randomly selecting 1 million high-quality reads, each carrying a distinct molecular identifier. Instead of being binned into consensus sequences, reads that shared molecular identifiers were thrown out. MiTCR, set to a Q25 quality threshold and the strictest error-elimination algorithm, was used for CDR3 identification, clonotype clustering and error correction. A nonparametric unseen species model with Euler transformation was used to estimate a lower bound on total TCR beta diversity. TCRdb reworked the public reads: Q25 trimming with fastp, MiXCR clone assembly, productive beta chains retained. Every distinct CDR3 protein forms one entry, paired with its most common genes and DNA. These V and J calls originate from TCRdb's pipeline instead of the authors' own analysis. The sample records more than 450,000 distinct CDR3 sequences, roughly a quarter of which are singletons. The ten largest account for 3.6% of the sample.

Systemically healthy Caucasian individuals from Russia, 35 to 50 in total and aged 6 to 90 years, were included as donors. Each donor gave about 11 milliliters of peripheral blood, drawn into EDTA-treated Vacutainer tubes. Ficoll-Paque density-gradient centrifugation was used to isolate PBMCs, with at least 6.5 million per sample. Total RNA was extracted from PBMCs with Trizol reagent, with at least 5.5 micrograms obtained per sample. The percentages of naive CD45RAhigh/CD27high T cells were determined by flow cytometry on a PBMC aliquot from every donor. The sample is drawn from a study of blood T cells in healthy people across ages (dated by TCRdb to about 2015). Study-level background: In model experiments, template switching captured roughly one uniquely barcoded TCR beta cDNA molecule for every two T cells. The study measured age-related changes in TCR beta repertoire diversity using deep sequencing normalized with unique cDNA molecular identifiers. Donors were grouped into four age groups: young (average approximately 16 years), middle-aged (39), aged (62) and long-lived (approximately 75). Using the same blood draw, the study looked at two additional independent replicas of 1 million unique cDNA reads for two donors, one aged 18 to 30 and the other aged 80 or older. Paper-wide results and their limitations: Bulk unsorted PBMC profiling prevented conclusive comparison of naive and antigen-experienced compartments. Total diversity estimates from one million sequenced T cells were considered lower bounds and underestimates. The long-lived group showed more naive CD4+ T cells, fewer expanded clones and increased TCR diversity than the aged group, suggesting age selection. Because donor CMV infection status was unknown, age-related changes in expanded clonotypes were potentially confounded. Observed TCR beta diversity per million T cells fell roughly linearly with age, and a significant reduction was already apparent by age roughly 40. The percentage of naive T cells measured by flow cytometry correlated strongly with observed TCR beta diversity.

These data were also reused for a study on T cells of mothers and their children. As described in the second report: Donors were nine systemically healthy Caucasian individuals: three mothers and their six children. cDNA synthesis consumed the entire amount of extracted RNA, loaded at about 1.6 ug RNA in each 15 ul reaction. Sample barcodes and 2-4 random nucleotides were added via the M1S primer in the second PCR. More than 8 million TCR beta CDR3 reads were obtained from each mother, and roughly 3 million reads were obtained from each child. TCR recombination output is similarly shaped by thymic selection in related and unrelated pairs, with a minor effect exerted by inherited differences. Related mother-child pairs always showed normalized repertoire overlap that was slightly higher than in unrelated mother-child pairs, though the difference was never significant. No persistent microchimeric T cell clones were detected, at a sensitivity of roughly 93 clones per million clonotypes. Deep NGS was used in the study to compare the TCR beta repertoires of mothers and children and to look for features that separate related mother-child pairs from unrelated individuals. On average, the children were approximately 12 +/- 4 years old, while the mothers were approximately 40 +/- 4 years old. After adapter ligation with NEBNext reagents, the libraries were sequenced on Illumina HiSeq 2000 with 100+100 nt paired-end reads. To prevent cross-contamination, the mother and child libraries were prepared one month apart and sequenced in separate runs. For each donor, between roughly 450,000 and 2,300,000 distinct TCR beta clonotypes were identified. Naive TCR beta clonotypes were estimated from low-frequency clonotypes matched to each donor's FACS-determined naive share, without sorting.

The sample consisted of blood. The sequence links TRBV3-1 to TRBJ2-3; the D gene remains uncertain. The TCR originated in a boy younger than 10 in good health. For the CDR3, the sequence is CASSQDMASTDTQYF. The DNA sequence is TGTGCCAGCAGCCAAGATATGGCCAGCACAGATACGCAGTATTTT.